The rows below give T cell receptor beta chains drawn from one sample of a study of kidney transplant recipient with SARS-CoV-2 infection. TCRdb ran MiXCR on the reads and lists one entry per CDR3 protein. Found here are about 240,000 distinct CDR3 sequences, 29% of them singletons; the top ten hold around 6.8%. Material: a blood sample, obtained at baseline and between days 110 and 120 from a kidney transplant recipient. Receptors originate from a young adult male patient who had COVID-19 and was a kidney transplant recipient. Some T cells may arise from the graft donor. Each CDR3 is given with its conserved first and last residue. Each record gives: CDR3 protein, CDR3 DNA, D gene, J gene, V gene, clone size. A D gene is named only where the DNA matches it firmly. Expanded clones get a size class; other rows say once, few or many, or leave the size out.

CDR3 protein: CASGRSHPRKTYGYTF
CDR3 DNA: TGTGCCAGCGGGAGGAGTCATCCACGAAAGACCTATGGCTACACCTTC
D gene: NA
J gene: TRBJ1-2
V gene: TRBV5-8
clone size: many

CDR3 protein: CSVQGPGAHEQFF
CDR3 DNA: TGCAGCGTTCAAGGCCCAGGGGCGCATGAGCAGTTCTTC
D gene: NA
J gene: TRBJ2-1
V gene: TRBV29-1
clone size: many

CDR3 protein: CASSFYGEGLMYEQYF
CDR3 DNA: TGTGCCAGCAGTTTTTACGGCGAGGGGTTGATGTACGAGCAGTACTTC
D gene: NA
J gene: TRBJ2-7
V gene: TRBV12-3/TRBV12-4
clone size: many

CDR3 protein: CASSHGAEQYF
CDR3 DNA: TGTGCCAGCAGCCACGGGGCCGAGCAGTACTTC
D gene: NA
J gene: TRBJ2-7
V gene: TRBV14
clone size: many

CDR3 protein: CASSGHLFTRKTYGYTF
CDR3 DNA: TGTGCCAGCAGCGGGCACTTGTTTACCCGAAAGACCTATGGCTACACCTTC
D gene: NA
J gene: TRBJ1-2
V gene: TRBV7-8
clone size: many

CDR3 protein: CASSYRPGQFSTDTQYF
CDR3 DNA: TGTGCCAGCAGTTATCGCCCGGGACAGTTTAGCACAGATACGCAGTATTTT
D gene: TRBD1
J gene: TRBJ2-3
V gene: TRBV6-5
clone size: NA

CDR3 protein: CASSQYRGGSGANVLTF
CDR3 DNA: TGCGCCAGCAGCCAGTATCGAGGGGGCTCTGGGGCCAACGTCCTGACTTTC
D gene: NA
J gene: TRBJ2-6
V gene: TRBV4-3
clone size: many

CDR3 protein: CASGTTSTDTQYF
CDR3 DNA: TGTGCCAGCGGTACCACTTCCACAGATACGCAGTATTTT
D gene: NA
J gene: TRBJ2-3
V gene: TRBV28
clone size: NA

CDR3 protein: CASSYCYRGKGNTEAFF
CDR3 DNA: TGTGCCAGCAGTTACTGCTACAGGGGGAAAGGGAACACTGAAGCTTTCTTT
D gene: TRBD1
J gene: TRBJ1-1
V gene: TRBV6-5
clone size: NA

CDR3 protein: CASSELRGGRKTYGYTF
CDR3 DNA: TGTGCCAGCAGTGAGTTAAGAGGTGGGAGAAAGACCTATGGCTACACCTTC
D gene: NA
J gene: TRBJ1-2
V gene: TRBV6-6
clone size: many

CDR3 protein: CASSVAEGYEQYF
CDR3 DNA: TGTGCCAGCAGCGTGGCCGAGGGGTACGAGCAGTACTTC
D gene: NA
J gene: TRBJ2-7
V gene: TRBV9
clone size: many

CDR3 protein: CASSTRQGNQPQHF
CDR3 DNA: TGTGCCAGCAGCACCCGACAGGGCAATCAGCCCCAGCATTTT
D gene: NA
J gene: TRBJ1-5
V gene: TRBV3-1
clone size: many

CDR3 protein: CASSQGEGKRSKNIQYF
CDR3 DNA: TGTGCCAGCAGCCAGGGGGAGGGGAAGAGATCCAAAAACATTCAGTACTTC
D gene: TRBD2
J gene: TRBJ2-4
V gene: TRBV3-1
clone size: NA

CDR3 protein: CASSSTGIPGHPREKLFF
CDR3 DNA: TGTGCCAGCAGTTCAACAGGGATACCCGGTCACCCCCGGGAAAAACTGTTTTTT
D gene: NA
J gene: TRBJ1-4
V gene: TRBV6-5
clone size: NA

CDR3 protein: CASSTPFTSRKTYGYTF
CDR3 DNA: TGCGCCAGCAGTACGCCTTTCACTTCTAGAAAGACCTATGGCTACACCTTC
D gene: NA
J gene: TRBJ1-2
V gene: TRBV10-2
clone size: many

CDR3 protein: CASSLGSTVNSPLHF
CDR3 DNA: TGTGCCAGCAGTTTAGGTTCGACCGTTAATTCACCCCTCCACTTT
D gene: NA
J gene: TRBJ1-6
V gene: TRBV27
clone size: many

CDR3 protein: CASSEGEGADTQYF
CDR3 DNA: TGTGCCAGCAGTGAGGGAGAGGGGGCAGATACGCAGTATTTT
D gene: NA
J gene: TRBJ2-3
V gene: TRBV6-5
clone size: many

CDR3 protein: CASRRPVATVMQDTQYF
CDR3 DNA: TGTGCCAGCAGACGCCCAGTAGCTACAGTCATGCAAGATACGCAGTATTTT
D gene: NA
J gene: TRBJ2-3
V gene: TRBV21-1
clone size: many

CDR3 protein: CAMRGGNGNTIYF
CDR3 DNA: TGTGCCATGCGGGGGGGGAACGGAAACACCATATATTTT
D gene: NA
J gene: TRBJ1-3
V gene: TRBV10-3
clone size: many

CDR3 protein: CASSQGTSRGNEQFF
CDR3 DNA: TGTGCCAGCAGCCAAGGAACTAGCAGAGGCAATGAGCAGTTCTTC
D gene: NA
J gene: TRBJ2-1
V gene: TRBV14
clone size: few

CDR3 protein: CASSDASSFRKTYGYTF
CDR3 DNA: TGTGCCAGCAGTGACGCGAGCAGCTTCCGAAAGACCTATGGCTACACCTTC
D gene: NA
J gene: TRBJ1-2
V gene: TRBV12-3/TRBV12-4
clone size: many

CDR3 protein: CGARLETEAFF
CDR3 DNA: TGCGGTGCCCGCCTAGAGACTGAAGCTTTCTTT
D gene: NA
J gene: TRBJ1-1
V gene: TRBV20-1
clone size: NA

CDR3 protein: CASSCTYHEGKTYGYTF
CDR3 DNA: TGTGCCAGCAGCTGCACTTATCACGAGGGAAAGACCTATGGCTACACCTTC
D gene: NA
J gene: TRBJ1-2
V gene: TRBV7-1
clone size: many

CDR3 protein: CASSRGHSMRKTYGYTF
CDR3 DNA: TGTGCCAGCAGTCGGGGTCACTCTATGCGAAAGACCTATGGCTACACCTTC
D gene: NA
J gene: TRBJ1-2
V gene: TRBV6-1
clone size: many

CDR3 protein: CASSYSRPNPFSYEQYF
CDR3 DNA: TGTGCCAGCAGTTACTCGAGGCCGAACCCTTTTTCCTACGAGCAGTACTTC
D gene: NA
J gene: TRBJ2-7
V gene: TRBV6-5
clone size: many

CDR3 protein: CASSYAIPRGGLTEAFF
CDR3 DNA: TGTGCCAGCAGTTACGCGATTCCCAGGGGGGGGTTGACTGAAGCTTTCTTT
D gene: TRBD1
J gene: TRBJ1-1
V gene: TRBV6-5
clone size: many

CDR3 protein: CASSTGQAGNQPQHF
CDR3 DNA: TGTGCCAGCAGCACCGGACAGGCGGGAAATCAACCCCAGCATTTT
D gene: TRBD1
J gene: TRBJ1-5
V gene: TRBV7-2
clone size: many

CDR3 protein: CASSPAGGPNEQFF
CDR3 DNA: TGTGCCAGCTCACCGGCGGGAGGGCCTAATGAGCAGTTCTTC
D gene: TRBD2
J gene: TRBJ2-1
V gene: TRBV18
clone size: many

CDR3 protein: CATQTREGEKLFF
CDR3 DNA: TGTGCCACCCAAACTCGGGAGGGTGAAAAACTGTTTTTT
D gene: NA
J gene: TRBJ1-4
V gene: TRBV15
clone size: many

CDR3 protein: CASSGADPISGLTGEQFF
CDR3 DNA: TGTGCCAGCAGCGGTGCTGATCCCATTTCAGGCTTGACCGGGGAGCAGTTTTTT
D gene: NA
J gene: TRBJ2-2
V gene: TRBV3-1
clone size: once

CDR3 protein: CATSRDYLTWELFF
CDR3 DNA: TGTGCCACCAGCAGGGACTACCTGACCTGGGAGCTGTTTTTT
D gene: NA
J gene: TRBJ2-2
V gene: TRBV15
clone size: many

CDR3 protein: CASKLHGTHNEKLFF
CDR3 DNA: TGTGCCAGCAAGTTGCACGGGACACATAATGAAAAACTGTTTTTT
D gene: NA
J gene: TRBJ1-4
V gene: TRBV28
clone size: few

CDR3 protein: CSVGRDIYNEQFF
CDR3 DNA: TGCAGCGTTGGTCGGGACATATACAATGAGCAGTTCTTC
D gene: NA
J gene: TRBJ2-1
V gene: TRBV29-1
clone size: many

CDR3 protein: CASSLEGQLTNSPLHF
CDR3 DNA: TGCGCCAGCAGCTTGGAGGGACAGCTAACTAATTCACCCCTCCACTTT
D gene: TRBD1
J gene: TRBJ1-6
V gene: TRBV5-1
clone size: many

CDR3 protein: CASSGSNPISIRTEAFF
CDR3 DNA: TGTGCCAGCAGCGGGAGTAATCCCATTTCAATTCGCACTGAAGCTTTCTTT
D gene: NA
J gene: TRBJ1-1
V gene: TRBV3-1
clone size: many

CDR3 protein: CAISTSPRESYGYTF
CDR3 DNA: TGTGCCATCAGTACTTCCCCGAGGGAGAGCTATGGCTACACCTTC
D gene: NA
J gene: TRBJ1-2
V gene: TRBV10-3
clone size: many

CDR3 protein: CASSPGTGGREAFF
CDR3 DNA: TGTGCCAGCAGCCCCGGGACAGGGGGGCGTGAAGCTTTCTTT
D gene: TRBD1
J gene: TRBJ1-1
V gene: TRBV7-3
clone size: many

CDR3 protein: CASSRDSFSYEQYF
CDR3 DNA: TGTGCCAGCAGCCGTGACAGTTTCTCCTACGAGCAGTACTTC
D gene: NA
J gene: TRBJ2-7
V gene: TRBV5-5
clone size: many

CDR3 protein: CATSRGGGKQGPTEAFF
CDR3 DNA: TGTGCCACCAGCAGAGGAGGCGGGAAACAGGGACCTACTGAAGCTTTCTTT
D gene: NA
J gene: TRBJ1-1
V gene: TRBV15
clone size: many

CDR3 protein: CASSHKTLRRKTYGYTF
CDR3 DNA: TGCGCCAGCAGTCACAAGACGCTACGCAGAAAGACCTATGGCTACACCTTC
D gene: NA
J gene: TRBJ1-2
V gene: TRBV23-1
clone size: many

CDR3 protein: CSALRSHLFNQPQHF
CDR3 DNA: TGCAGTGCCTTACGATCCCACCTCTTCAATCAGCCCCAGCATTTT
D gene: NA
J gene: TRBJ1-5
V gene: TRBV20-1
clone size: many

CDR3 protein: CASSIVGELGKTYGYTF
CDR3 DNA: TGTGCCAGCAGTATCGTCGGAGAACTGGGAAAGACCTATGGCTACACCTTC
D gene: NA
J gene: TRBJ1-2
V gene: TRBV25-1
clone size: many

CDR3 protein: CASSMAQGARNEQFF
CDR3 DNA: TGTGCCAGTAGTATGGCCCAGGGGGCGCGGAATGAGCAGTTCTTC
D gene: TRBD1
J gene: TRBJ2-1
V gene: TRBV19
clone size: few

CDR3 protein: CASSDVGRSGNTIYF
CDR3 DNA: TGTGCCAGCAGTGATGTGGGGCGGTCGGGAAACACCATATATTTT
D gene: NA
J gene: TRBJ1-3
V gene: TRBV6-5
clone size: many

CDR3 protein: CASTNGLGVSYEQYF
CDR3 DNA: TGTGCCAGTACAAACGGACTAGGAGTATCCTACGAGCAGTACTTC
D gene: TRBD2
J gene: TRBJ2-7
V gene: TRBV19
clone size: many

CDR3 protein: CASSPGRRSDEQFF
CDR3 DNA: TGTGCCAGCAGCCCAGGACGCCGGAGCGATGAGCAGTTCTTC
D gene: NA
J gene: TRBJ2-1
V gene: TRBV11-3
clone size: many

CDR3 protein: CASSARWLTRKTYGYTF
CDR3 DNA: TGTGCCAGCAGCGCCCGATGGCTTACCCGAAAGACCTATGGCTACACCTTC
D gene: NA
J gene: TRBJ1-2
V gene: TRBV7-2
clone size: NA

CDR3 protein: CASSRAGAGNQPQHF
CDR3 DNA: TGTGCCAGTAGCCGCGCGGGGGCGGGCAATCAGCCCCAGCATTTT
D gene: NA
J gene: TRBJ1-5
V gene: TRBV19
clone size: many

CDR3 protein: CASSTAISMRKTYGYTF
CDR3 DNA: TGTGCCAGCAGTACGGCCATCTCTATGCGAAAGACCTATGGCTACACCTTC
D gene: NA
J gene: TRBJ1-2
V gene: TRBV6-1
clone size: NA

CDR3 protein: CASSLTGTGVNTEAFF
CDR3 DNA: TGCGCCAGCAGCTTGACCGGGACAGGGGTGAACACTGAAGCTTTCTTT
D gene: TRBD1
J gene: TRBJ1-1
V gene: TRBV5-1
clone size: many

CDR3 protein: CANSLSSEDYGYTF
CDR3 DNA: TGTGCCAACAGTTTATCGTCTGAGGACTATGGCTACACCTTC
D gene: NA
J gene: TRBJ1-2
V gene: TRBV27
clone size: NA

CDR3 protein: CASRPTSQSSYEQYF
CDR3 DNA: TGCGCCAGCAGACCGACTAGCCAGAGCTCCTACGAGCAGTACTTC
D gene: TRBD2
J gene: TRBJ2-7
V gene: TRBV5-1
clone size: many

CDR3 protein: CASIRHSAGGLYNEQFF
CDR3 DNA: TGTGCCAGCATCCGACATTCGGCGGGAGGGCTCTACAATGAGCAGTTCTTC
D gene: TRBD2
J gene: TRBJ2-1
V gene: TRBV27
clone size: few

CDR3 protein: CAWSPRRYRKTYGYTF
CDR3 DNA: TGTGCCTGGTCACCTAGGCGTTATAGAAAGACCTATGGCTACACCTTC
D gene: NA
J gene: TRBJ1-2
V gene: TRBV30
clone size: many

CDR3 protein: CASSVWDSFRKTYGYTF
CDR3 DNA: TGTGCCAGCAGTGTGTGGGACAGCTTCCGAAAGACCTATGGCTACACCTTC
D gene: TRBD1
J gene: TRBJ1-2
V gene: TRBV12-3/TRBV12-4
clone size: NA

CDR3 protein: CGICTRITQGRANILTF
CDR3 DNA: TGTGGCATTTGTACTAGGATAACACAAGGTCGGGCCAACATCCTGACTTTC
D gene: NA
J gene: TRBJ2-6
V gene: TRBV8-2
clone size: NA

CDR3 protein: CSARGPGGENSPLHF
CDR3 DNA: TGCAGTGCTAGAGGCCCGGGGGGCGAAAATTCACCCCTCCACTTT
D gene: NA
J gene: TRBJ1-6
V gene: TRBV20-1
clone size: many

CDR3 protein: CASSRGQGPEKLFF
CDR3 DNA: TGTGCCAGCAGCCGAGGACAGGGGCCTGAAAAACTGTTTTTT
D gene: TRBD1
J gene: TRBJ1-4
V gene: TRBV11-2
clone size: many

CDR3 protein: CASSSGRGAEETQYF
CDR3 DNA: TGCGCCAGCAGTTCGGGACGAGGGGCGGAAGAGACCCAGTACTTC
D gene: NA
J gene: TRBJ2-5
V gene: TRBV5-1
clone size: many

CDR3 protein: CASVPYNSRKTYGYTF
CDR3 DNA: TGTGCCAGCGTTCCATACAATAGTCGAAAGACCTATGGCTACACCTTC
D gene: NA
J gene: TRBJ1-2
V gene: TRBV5-6
clone size: many